The 17 T cell receptor beta chains presented below share a single source sample, sequenced in a study of blood T cell repertoires in COVID-19. Clones were read by immunoSEQ multiplex PCR, and TCRdb kept only the in-frame ones, dropping some. The table records around 160,000 clones, over 75% of them present only once. The specimen sequenced was peripheral blood. Receptors originate from a human donor in a cohort sampled during active COVID-19.

The CDR3 DNA sequence: TGTGCCAGCAGCTCACCCGGACAGGGGATCCTAGGTGTTGGCAATGAGCAGTTCTTC. It specifies CASSSPGQGILGVGNEQFF. The rearrangement uses TRBV28 and TRBJ2-1; TRBD1 matches 9 bases. CDR1 and CDR2 (germline): MDHEN, SYDVKM. The CDR3 sequence is 19 residues long. With V trimmed by 6 bases and J by 6 bases, 21 bases remained unmatched.

The chain is built from TRBV6-6 and TRBJ1-2; maybe TRBD1 (6 bases). This CDR3 has 15 amino acids. Germline CDR1 MNHNY, CDR2 SVGAGI (reference sequence). Trimming took off 2 bases at V and 4 bases at J, with 14 bases between the two ends. The CDR3 DNA reads as TGTGCCAGCAGTTACGGGGGCGGGGGTGCCTATGGCTACACCTTC. Amino acid sequence: CASSYGGGGAYGYTF.

The chain combines TRBV6-6 with TRBJ1-1; 12 positions match TRBD1. The CDR3 consists of 15 residues. The J segment lost 2 bases and the V segment lost 7 bases, leaving 5 bases of the junction unmatched. The germline V gene has CDR1 MNHNY and CDR2 SVGAGI (reference sequence). Here the CDR3 reads CASTGTGGLNTEAFF. CDR3 DNA: TGTGCCAGCACCGGGACAGGGGGCCTTAACACTGAAGCTTTCTTT.

This rearrangement joins TRBV6-2 or TRBV6-3 to TRBJ2-7; 7 nucleotides line up with TRBD1. The junction had 12 bases not matched to a gene; V was cut back by 1 base and J by 6 bases. CDR3 length: 16 amino acids. Germline V CDR1 and CDR2: MNHEY, SVGEGT. CDR3 coding DNA: TGTGCCAGCAGTTACTTAAGAGCTGGGACAGTCAGCGAGCAGTACTTC. This gives the protein CASSYLRAGTVSEQYF.

V usage is TRBV18 and J usage is TRBJ2-3, with D possibly matching TRBD1 (6 bases). Germline V CDR1 and CDR2: KGHSH, LQKENI. The CDR3 runs 12 residues. Trimming pared 8 bases from V and 2 bases from J, leaving 8 bases between. The CDR3 nucleotides read TGTGCCAGCACAGGGTACACAGATACGCAGTATTTT. Its translation is CASTGYTDTQYF.

V gene TRBV6-6 combines with J gene TRBJ1-1; the D is unclear. Germline V lookup: CDR1 MNHNY, CDR2 SVGAGI (reference sequence). V dropped 2 bases and J dropped 1 base, with 11 bases sitting between them. The CDR3 covers 15 residues. CDR3 region: CASSYGSPQNTEAFF. The CDR3 nucleotides are TGTGCCAGCAGTTACGGCAGTCCACAGAACACTGAAGCTTTCTTT.

This chain links TRBV5-1 with TRBJ2-3; possibly TRBD1 for D (6 bases). Trimming stripped 4 bases from V and 0 bases from J, with 9 bases between. This CDR3 is built from 14 residues. In germline, CDR1 is SGHRS, CDR2 YFSETQ. Here the CDR3 reads CASSAGQSTDTQYF. The CDR3 region has the DNA TGCGCCAGCAGCGCCGGACAGAGCACAGATACGCAGTATTTT.

The chain uses TRBV5-1 and TRBJ1-1; 10 bases are a match to TRBD1. Germline assignment: CDR1 SGHRS and CDR2 YFSETQ. This CDR3 is 18 amino acids long. After removal of 8 bases from V and 1 base from J, the junction contained 17 bases not matched to a gene. The CDR3 reads CASPTHSGTGDPNTEAFF. The CDR3 DNA follows: TGCGCCAGTCCGACTCATTCCGGGACAGGGGACCCGAACACTGAAGCTTTCTTT.

V is TRBV9 and J is TRBJ2-1, with 7 nucleotides matching TRBD2. CDR1 is SGDLS and CDR2 is YYNGEE in the germline V gene. Unmatched junction bases numbered 5, after V lost 0 bases and J lost 5 bases. This CDR3 comprises 15 residues. The CDR3 loop reads CASSVGGSGHNEQFF. DNA for the CDR3: TGTGCCAGCAGCGTAGGCGGGAGCGGGCACAATGAGCAGTTCTTC.

This chain links TRBV6-5 with TRBJ2-2; D possibly corresponds to TRBD2 (5 bases). The CDR3 sequence is 14 residues long. Trimming took off 5 bases at V and 7 bases at J, with 14 bases between the two ends. Germline CDR1 and CDR2: MNHEY and SVGAGI. DNA for the CDR3: TGTGCCAGCAGTCCCGACTATTCGATCGGGGAGCTGTTTTTT. Translation: CASSPDYSIGELFF.

Notes on this clone: Other DNA sequences within the sample encode an identical CDR3. The chain is built from TRBV5-1 and TRBJ1-1, with D unresolved. V was cut by 0 bases and J by 0 bases, with 6 bases left in between. Germline values: CDR1 SGHRS, CDR2 YFSETQ. CDR3 length: 14 amino acids. CDR3 protein: CASSLAVLNTEAFF. The DNA of the CDR3 is TGCGCCAGCAGCTTGGCTGTTTTGAACACTGAAGCTTTCTTT.

This chain links TRBV9 with TRBJ2-3; TRBD1 matches 9 bases. The CDR3 consists of 17 residues. Trimming at V came to 2 bases and at J to 0 bases, leaving 7 bases not matched to a gene. Germline V gene lookup returns CDR1 SGDLS and CDR2 YYNGEE. CDR3 residues: CASSVGTGRPSTDTQYF. CDR3 nucleotides: TGTGCCAGCAGCGTTGGGACAGGGAGACCTAGCACAGATACGCAGTATTTT.

This clone was counted once. J is TRBJ2-2 and V is TRBV4-3; 8 bases line up with TRBD1. Germline V gene data show CDR1 as LGHNA and CDR2 as YSLEER. This CDR3 is built from 16 residues. J gave up 5 bases and V 3 bases, and 8 bases lay outside the gene matches. The CDR3 is CASSHSSDRETGELFF. The CDR3 DNA reads TGCGCCAGCAGCCACAGTTCGGACAGGGAAACCGGGGAGCTGTTTTTT.

This sequence joins TRBV4-3 and TRBJ2-7, with 7 bases matching TRBD1. V shed 1 base, J shed 3 bases, and the junction held 6 bases outside the gene matches. Germline V gene data show CDR1 as LGHNA and CDR2 as YSLEER. There are 15 residues in the CDR3. Here the CDR3 reads CASSQVRDSNYEQYF. The CDR3 coding sequence is TGCGCCAGCAGCCAAGTTCGGGACAGCAACTACGAGCAGTACTTC.

The V and J genes are TRBV7-2 and TRBJ2-1, with a weak D call TRBD1 (5 bases). The CDR3 totals 14 residues. In germline, CDR1 is SGHTA, CDR2 FQGNSA. V dropped 5 bases and J dropped 2 bases, with 10 bases sitting between them. As DNA, the CDR3 is TGTGCCAGCAGCACCGAAGGGGCCTACAATGAGCAGTTCTTC. Amino acid sequence: CASSTEGAYNEQFF.

V gene TRBV3-1 (or the pseudogene TRBV3-2) combines with J gene TRBJ1-6; 11 bases map to TRBD1. This CDR3 region has 16 residues. The V gene end was trimmed by 5 bases and the J gene end by 7 bases; junction bases not matched to a gene: 7. The germline V gene encodes CDR1 LGHDT and CDR2 YNNKEL (reference sequence). CDR3 sequence: CASSTRTGGGNSPLHF. CDR3 nucleotides: TGTGCCAGCAGCACCAGGACAGGGGGCGGGAATTCACCCCTCCACTTT.

The chain has TRBV7-2 and TRBJ1-2; D gene unclear. The CDR3 has 14 residues. CDR1 and CDR2 (germline): SGHTA, FQGNSA. Deletions cut 1 base from V and 6 bases from J, with 12 bases between. The CDR3 region has the DNA TGTGCCAGCAGCTTAGTGACGACAAACGATGGCTACACCTTC. Residues: CASSLVTTNDGYTF.